This TCR beta chain was documented in a study of OX40 agonist ivuxolimab in advanced cancers. Background for the entire study: Ivuxolimab was a fully human IgG2 agonistic monoclonal antibody targeting the costimulatory receptor OX40 (CD134). Intravenous ivuxolimab was administered to patients every 2 weeks at six dose levels: 0.01, 0.1, 0.3, 1.5, 3 and 10 mg/kg. Of the roughly 51 dose-escalation patients, hepatocellular carcinoma was present in around 20, melanoma in around 15, renal cell carcinoma in 9 and head and neck cancer in 9. The dose-escalation cohort was about 83% male with a mean age of about 58 years, ranging from roughly 23 to 80. Patients were allowed to have had prior anti-PD-1, anti-PD-L1 or anti-CTLA-4 therapy, and around two fifths of the dose-escalation patients had been treated with checkpoint inhibitors. Three dose-escalation patients achieved partial responses, one with hepatocellular carcinoma and two with cutaneous melanoma. Peripheral TCRbeta sequencing aimed to test whether ivuxolimab altered TCR sequence diversity and caused clonal T-cell expansion. The monotherapy dose-escalation portion (N of about 47 patients) of the phase I ivuxolimab trial is reported in the paper.

V is trimmed back by 6 bases and J by 2 bases, and the junction contains 3 bases that no gene match accounts for. Via the germline V gene (reference sequence), CDR1 is MNHNY and CDR2 SVGAGI. There are 15 amino acids in the CDR3, from cysteine to phenylalanine inclusive. The retained sequence is limited to the CDR3, 45 bases, with the frame set at the first base. Genomic DNA was extracted from sorted cells for sequencing of the TCRbeta CDR3 region. The immunoSEQ Assay was used for sequencing of TCRbeta CDR3 regions. TCRdb carries this immuneACCESS record with in-frame sequences only. Its versions omit some clonotypes, under half of them owing to an unresolved V gene in the studies checked, with the rest unexplained. In this sample the table shows 45,000 to 55,000 clones, 85% of which occur a single time. Clones ranked in the top ten supply around 10% of the sample. Comment on this clone: Its antigen has not been determined. The input lacks base qualities; no much larger clone sits a single base away.

The trial excluded patients who had a history of autoimmune disease or were on systemic immunosuppression. Peripheral blood for TCR sequencing was collected from all dose cohorts at baseline, on cycle 4 day 1, and on cycle 7 day 1. Samples were obtained from an open-label, multicenter, first-in-human phase I dose-escalation trial of ivuxolimab. Adults with locally advanced or metastatic melanoma, renal cell carcinoma, hepatocellular carcinoma or head and neck squamous cell carcinoma were enrolled in the trial. CD4+ and CD8+ T cells were sorted separately from peripheral blood before TCR sequencing. General conclusions and limits of the study: After ivuxolimab, expanded clones were on average more numerous among CD8+ T cells than among CD4+ T cells. Low levels of normalized T-cell clonal expansion were also seen in some patients who did not respond. At doses of 0.1 to 3.0 mg/kg, clonal expansion of both CD4+ and CD8+ blood T cells was observed from baseline to week 6. Partial responders in the 0.1-3.0 mg/kg groups had among the lowest normalized peripheral clonal expansion, especially among CD8+ T cells. Antigen specificity was not determined for the clonally expanded peripheral T cells.

The source is an adult with an advanced solid tumor such as melanoma, head and neck, liver or kidney cancer. Here the chain combines TRBV6-6 and TRBJ2-3, with TRBD2 identical over 12 junction bases. Source: CD4+ or CD8+ T cells sorted from blood, taken in a trial of the OX40 agonist ivuxolimab. The CDR3 protein: CASRGLAGNTDTQYF. The bases read TGTGCCAGCAGAGGACTAGCGGGGAACACAGATACGCAGTATTTT.